One TCR beta chain is described in this entry. What it recognizes is unknown. The data were taken from a study of Ad26.COV2.S vaccination and SARS-CoV-2 variants. Study at large: Enrolled in COV1001, the donor was in the Ad26.COV2.S trial arm, which received the vaccine.

Indicated treatment: about 20 received Ad26.COV2.S at low or high dose, single or two shots; 5 received placebo; per-sample allocation not given. Specimens were obtained on day 63 following the first vaccine or placebo injection. The length of the CDR3 is 13 residues. The V end was cut by 4 bases, the J end by 5 bases, with 11 bases between. Germline CDR1 is SEHNR and CDR2 is FQNEAQ (reference sequence). Repertoires were generated with immunoSEQ multiplex PCR, while TCRdb's copy carries only in-frame clones and drops some. The sample contains roughly 500,000 clones, roughly nine tenths of which appear only once. Findings of the study overall: Those who received vaccine or placebo ended up with similar non-spike TCR breadth. The analyses of TCR breadth and depth may have understated the size of total T cell responses.

The sample here was peripheral blood, taken in a trial of Ad26.COV2.S vaccine versus placebo. The V gene is TRBV7-9, the J gene TRBJ1-2; TRBD1 might be the D (5 bases). The clonotype originates from a person between 18 and 65 years old who received the Ad26.COV2.S COVID-19 vaccine or a placebo. The CDR3 coding sequence is TGTGCCAGCAGCTCCCAGGGTGAATATGGCTACACCTTC. Protein sequence: CASSSQGEYGYTF. Variable domain in full (rest from reference TRBV7-9 and TRBJ1-2): DTGVSQNPRHKITKRGQNVTFRCDPISEHNRLYWYRQTLGQGPEFLTYFQNEAQLEKSRLLSDRFSAERPKGSFSTLEIQRTEQGDSAMYLCASSSQGEYGYTFGSGTRLTVV.